One T cell receptor beta chain is described in this entry. The sample is drawn from a study of T cell responses to AZD1222 COVID-19 vaccine. Method: immunoSEQ multiplex PCR; TCRdb's copy keeps in-frame clones and lacks some. The sample lists roughly 180,000 clones; roughly nine tenths were seen once. There are 17 residues in the CDR3. Germline assignment: CDR1 MNHEY and CDR2 SMNVEV (reference sequence). Between the trimmed V and J ends, which lost 4 bases and 5 bases, there was a span of 21 bases. The sequences come from peripheral blood, collected 28 days after the second AZD1222 dose. The chain carries TRBV27 and TRBJ2-1; tentative D call: TRBD2 (6 bases). The source is an adult who received the AZD1222 COVID-19 vaccine. The CDR3 DNA sequence: TGTGCCAGCAGTTACCTCTCTCGGTTAGCGGAAAACAATGAGCAGTTCTTC. Its protein product is CASSYLSRLAENNEQFF.